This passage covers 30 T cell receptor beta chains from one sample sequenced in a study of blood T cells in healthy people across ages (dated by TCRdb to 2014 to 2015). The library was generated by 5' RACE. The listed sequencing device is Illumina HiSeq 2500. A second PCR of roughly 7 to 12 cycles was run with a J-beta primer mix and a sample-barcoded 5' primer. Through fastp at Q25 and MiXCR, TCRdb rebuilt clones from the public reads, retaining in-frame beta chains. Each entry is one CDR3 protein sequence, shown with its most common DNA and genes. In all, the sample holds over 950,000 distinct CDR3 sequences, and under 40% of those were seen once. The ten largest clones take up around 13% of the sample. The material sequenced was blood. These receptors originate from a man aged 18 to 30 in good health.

CDR3 coding DNA: TGTGCCAGCAGCAAGGAGGGAGCTTTCTTT. Encoded protein: CASSKEGAFF. The genes are TRBV7-9 and TRBJ1-1, with D hard to call. The CDR3 spans 10 residues. CDR1 SEHNR and CDR2 FQNEAQ come from the germline V gene (reference sequence). V lost 5 bases to trimming and J lost 10 bases, with 8 bases between them.

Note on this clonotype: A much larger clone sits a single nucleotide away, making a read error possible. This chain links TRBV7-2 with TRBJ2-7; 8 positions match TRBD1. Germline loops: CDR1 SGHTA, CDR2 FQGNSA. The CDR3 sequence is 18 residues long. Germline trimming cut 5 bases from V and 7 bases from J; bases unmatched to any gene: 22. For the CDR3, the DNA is TGTGCCAGCAGCCAAAACCCCTTTAGGGACAGGCGGTTAAATGAGCAGTACTTC. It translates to CASSQNPFRDRRLNEQYF. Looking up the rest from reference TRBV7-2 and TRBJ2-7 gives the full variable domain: GAGVSQSPSNKVTEKGKDVELRCDPISGHTALYWYRQSLGQGLEFLIYFQGNSAPDKSGLPSDRFSAERTGGSVSTLTIQRTQQEDSAVYLCASSQNPFRDRRLNEQYFGPGTRLTVT.

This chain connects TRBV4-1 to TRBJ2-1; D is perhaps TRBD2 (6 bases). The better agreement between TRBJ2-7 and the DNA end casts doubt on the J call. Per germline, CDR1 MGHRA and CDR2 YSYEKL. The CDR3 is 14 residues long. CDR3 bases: TGCGCCAGCAAAACGAAGCGGGTGGACAATGAGCAGTACTTC. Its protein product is CASKTKRVDNEQYF.

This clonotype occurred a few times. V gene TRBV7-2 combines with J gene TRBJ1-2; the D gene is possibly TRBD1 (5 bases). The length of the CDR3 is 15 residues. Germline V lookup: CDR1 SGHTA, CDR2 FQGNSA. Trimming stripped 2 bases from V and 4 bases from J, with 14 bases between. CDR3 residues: CASSLHPGDPYGYTF. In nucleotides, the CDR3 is TGTGCCAGCAGCTTACATCCGGGGGATCCCTATGGCTACACCTTC.

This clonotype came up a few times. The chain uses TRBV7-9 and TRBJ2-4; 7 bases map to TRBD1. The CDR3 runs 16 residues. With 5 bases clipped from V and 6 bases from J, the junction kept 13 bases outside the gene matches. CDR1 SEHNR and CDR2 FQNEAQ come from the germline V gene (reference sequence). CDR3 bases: TGTGCCAGCAGCCCCTCGGGACAGCTAACACTAAACATTCAGTACTTC. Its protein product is CASSPSGQLTLNIQYF.

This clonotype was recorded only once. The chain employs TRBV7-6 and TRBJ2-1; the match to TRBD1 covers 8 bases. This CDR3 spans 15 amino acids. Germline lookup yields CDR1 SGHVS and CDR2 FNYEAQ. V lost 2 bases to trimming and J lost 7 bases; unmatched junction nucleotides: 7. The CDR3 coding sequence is TGTGCCAGCAGCTTACTCGGGACAGGACGAAATGAGCAGTTCTTC. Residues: CASSLLGTGRNEQFF.

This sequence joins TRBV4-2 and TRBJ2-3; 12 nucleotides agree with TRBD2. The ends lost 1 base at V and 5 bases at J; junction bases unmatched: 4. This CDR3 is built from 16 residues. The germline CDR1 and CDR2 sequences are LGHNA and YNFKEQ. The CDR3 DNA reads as TGTGCCAGCAGCCAAGGACAGACTAGCGGGGGAGATACGCAGTATTTT. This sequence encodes CASSQGQTSGGDTQYF.

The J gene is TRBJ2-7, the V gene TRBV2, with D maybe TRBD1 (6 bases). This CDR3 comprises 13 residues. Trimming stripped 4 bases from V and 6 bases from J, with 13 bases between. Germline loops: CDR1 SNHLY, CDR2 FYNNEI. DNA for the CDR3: TGTGCCAGCAGTGGACAGGTCGGCGGCGAGCAGTACTTC. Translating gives CASSGQVGGEQYF.

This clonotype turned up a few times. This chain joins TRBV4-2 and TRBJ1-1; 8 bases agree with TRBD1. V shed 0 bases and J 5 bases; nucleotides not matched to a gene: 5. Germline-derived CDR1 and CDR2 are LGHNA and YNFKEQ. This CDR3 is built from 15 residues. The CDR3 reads CASSQDDRGRTEAFF. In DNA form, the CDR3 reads TGTGCCAGCAGCCAAGACGACAGGGGTCGGACTGAAGCTTTCTTT.

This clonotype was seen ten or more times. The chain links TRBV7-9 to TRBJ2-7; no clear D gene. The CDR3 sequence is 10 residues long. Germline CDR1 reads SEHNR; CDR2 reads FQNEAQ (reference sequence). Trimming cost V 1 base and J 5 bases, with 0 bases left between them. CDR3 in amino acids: CASSLDEQYF. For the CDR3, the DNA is TGTGCCAGCAGCTTAGACGAGCAGTACTTC.

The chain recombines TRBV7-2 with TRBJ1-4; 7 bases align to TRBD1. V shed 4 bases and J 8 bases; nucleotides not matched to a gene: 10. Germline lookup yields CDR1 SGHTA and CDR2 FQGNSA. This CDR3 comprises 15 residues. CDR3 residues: CASSWGQPHDEKLFF. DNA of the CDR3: TGTGCCAGCAGCTGGGGACAGCCCCATGACGAAAAACTGTTTTTT.

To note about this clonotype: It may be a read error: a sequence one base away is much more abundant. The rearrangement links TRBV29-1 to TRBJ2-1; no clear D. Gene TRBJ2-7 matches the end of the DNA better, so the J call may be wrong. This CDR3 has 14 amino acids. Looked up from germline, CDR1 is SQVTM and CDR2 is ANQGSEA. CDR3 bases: TGCAGCGTTGGAAGGCTCCTCTCGGGCAATGAGCAGTACTTC. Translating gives CSVGRLLSGNEQYF.

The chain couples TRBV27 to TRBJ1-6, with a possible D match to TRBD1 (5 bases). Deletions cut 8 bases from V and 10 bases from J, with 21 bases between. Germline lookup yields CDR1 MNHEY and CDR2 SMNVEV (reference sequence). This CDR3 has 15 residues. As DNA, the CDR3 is TGTGCCAGCCCAGCCTGGCAGGGTGAATACTCACCCCTCCACTTT. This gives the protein CASPAWQGEYSPLHF.

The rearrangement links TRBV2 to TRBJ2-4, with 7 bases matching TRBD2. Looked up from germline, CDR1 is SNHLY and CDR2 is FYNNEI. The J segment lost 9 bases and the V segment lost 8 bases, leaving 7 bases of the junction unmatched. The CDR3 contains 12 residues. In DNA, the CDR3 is TGTGCCAGCGAGGAGGGCGGGAGCATTCAGTACTTC. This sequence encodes CASEEGGSIQYF.

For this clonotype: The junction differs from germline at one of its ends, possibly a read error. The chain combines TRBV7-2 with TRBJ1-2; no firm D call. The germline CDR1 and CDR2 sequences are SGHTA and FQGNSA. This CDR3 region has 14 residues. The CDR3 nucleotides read TGTGCCAGCAGCGTAGCATACGGGAACTATGGCTACACCTTC. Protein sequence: CASSVAYGNYGYTF.

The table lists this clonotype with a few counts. The CDR3 is CASSQEVQGRHYGYTF. Here the CDR3 DNA reads TGCGCCAGCAGCCAAGAAGTCCAGGGCCGCCACTATGGCTACACCTTC. The rearrangement links TRBV4-1 to TRBJ1-2, with D perhaps matching TRBD1 (5 bases). The V and J ends lost 0 bases and 3 bases respectively, with 14 bases between them. Per the germline V gene, CDR1 is MGHRA and CDR2 is YSYEKL. This CDR3 contains 16 residues.

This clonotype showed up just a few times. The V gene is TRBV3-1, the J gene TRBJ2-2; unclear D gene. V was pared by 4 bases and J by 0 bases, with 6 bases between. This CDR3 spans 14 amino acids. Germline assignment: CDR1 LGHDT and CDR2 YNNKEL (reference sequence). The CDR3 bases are TGTGCCAGCAGCCCCCGCGCGAACACCGGGGAGCTGTTTTTT. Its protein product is CASSPRANTGELFF. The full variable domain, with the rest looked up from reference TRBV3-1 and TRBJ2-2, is DTAVSQTPKYLVTQMGNDKSIKCEQNLGHDTMYWYKQDSKKFLKIMFSYNNKELIINETVPNRFSPKSPDKAHLNLHINSLELGDSAVYFCASSPRANTGELFFGEGSRLTVL.

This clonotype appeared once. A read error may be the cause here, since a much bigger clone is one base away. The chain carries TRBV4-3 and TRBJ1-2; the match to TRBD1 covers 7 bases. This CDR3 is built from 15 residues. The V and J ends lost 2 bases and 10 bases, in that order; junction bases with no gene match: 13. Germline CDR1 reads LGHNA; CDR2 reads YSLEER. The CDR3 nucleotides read TGCGCCAGCAGCCAAACGACAGGGAAAGCAAGAGACTACACCTTC. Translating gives CASSQTTGKARDYTF.

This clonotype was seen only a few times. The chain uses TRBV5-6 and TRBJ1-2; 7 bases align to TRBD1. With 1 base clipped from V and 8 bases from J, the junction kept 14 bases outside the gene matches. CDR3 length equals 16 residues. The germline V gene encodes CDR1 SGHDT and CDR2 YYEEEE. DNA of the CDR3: TGTGCCAGCAGCTTGAGCCAGGGACAGTTGAATTGGGGCTACACCTTC. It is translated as CASSLSQGQLNWGYTF.

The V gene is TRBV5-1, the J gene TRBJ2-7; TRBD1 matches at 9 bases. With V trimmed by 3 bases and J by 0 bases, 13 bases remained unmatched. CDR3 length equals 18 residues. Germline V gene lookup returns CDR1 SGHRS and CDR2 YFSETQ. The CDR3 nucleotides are TGCGCCAGCAGCTCCCAGACGGACAGGGGATTCAGCTCCTACGAGCAGTACTTC. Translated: CASSSQTDRGFSSYEQYF. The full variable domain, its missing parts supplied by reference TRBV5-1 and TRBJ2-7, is KAGVTQTPRYLIKTRGQQVTLSCSPISGHRSVSWYQQTPGQGLQFLFEYFSETQRNKGNFPGRFSGRQFSNSRSEMNVSTLELGDSALYLCASSSQTDRGFSSYEQYFGPGTRLTVT.

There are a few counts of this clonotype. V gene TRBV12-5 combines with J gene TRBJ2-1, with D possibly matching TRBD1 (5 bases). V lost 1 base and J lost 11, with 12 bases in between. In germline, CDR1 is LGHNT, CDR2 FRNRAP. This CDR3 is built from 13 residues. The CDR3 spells CASGLGTHRKQFF. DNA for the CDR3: TGTGCTAGTGGTTTGGGTACCCACAGGAAGCAGTTCTTC.

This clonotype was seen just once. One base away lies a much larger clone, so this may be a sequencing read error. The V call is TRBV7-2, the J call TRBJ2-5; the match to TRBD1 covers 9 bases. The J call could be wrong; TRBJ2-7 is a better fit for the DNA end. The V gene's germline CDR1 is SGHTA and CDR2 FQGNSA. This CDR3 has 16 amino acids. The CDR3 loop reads CASNLVSGQGSSEQYF. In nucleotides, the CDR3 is TGTGCCAGCAACTTAGTATCGGGACAGGGTTCAAGCGAGCAGTACTTC.

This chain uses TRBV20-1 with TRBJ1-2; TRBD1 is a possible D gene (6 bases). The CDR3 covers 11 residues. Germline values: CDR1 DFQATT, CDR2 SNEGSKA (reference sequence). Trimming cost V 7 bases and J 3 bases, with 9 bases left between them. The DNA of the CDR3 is TGCAGTGGGGGGCAGGACTATGGCTACACCTTC. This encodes CSGGQDYGYTF.

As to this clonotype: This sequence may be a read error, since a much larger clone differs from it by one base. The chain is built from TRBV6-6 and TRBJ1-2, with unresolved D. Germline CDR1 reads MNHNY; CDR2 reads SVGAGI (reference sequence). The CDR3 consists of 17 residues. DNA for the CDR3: TGTGCCGGCAGTTACTCGACCTCCGGGTCTGAGGGCTATGGCTACACCTTC. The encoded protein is CAGSYSTSGSEGYGYTF.

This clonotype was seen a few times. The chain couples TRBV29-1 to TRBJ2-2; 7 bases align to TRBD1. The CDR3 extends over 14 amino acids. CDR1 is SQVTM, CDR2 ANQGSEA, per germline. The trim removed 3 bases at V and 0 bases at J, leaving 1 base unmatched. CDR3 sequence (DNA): TGCAGCGTTGAGGGACAGACGAACACCGGGGAGCTGTTTTTT. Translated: CSVEGQTNTGELFF.

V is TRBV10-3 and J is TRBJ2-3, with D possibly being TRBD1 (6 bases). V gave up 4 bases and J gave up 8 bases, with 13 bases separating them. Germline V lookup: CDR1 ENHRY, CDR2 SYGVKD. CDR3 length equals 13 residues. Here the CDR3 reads CAISATTGGTQYF. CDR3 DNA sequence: TGTGCCATCAGTGCCACGACAGGTGGTACGCAGTATTTT.

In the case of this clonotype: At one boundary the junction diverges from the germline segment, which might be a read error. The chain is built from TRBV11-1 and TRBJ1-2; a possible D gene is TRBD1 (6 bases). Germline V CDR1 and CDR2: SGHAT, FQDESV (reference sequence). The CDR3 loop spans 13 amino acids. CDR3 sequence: CTSSLTGAQAYTF. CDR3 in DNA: TGTACCAGCAGCTTAACGGGGGCTCAAGCCTACACCTTC.

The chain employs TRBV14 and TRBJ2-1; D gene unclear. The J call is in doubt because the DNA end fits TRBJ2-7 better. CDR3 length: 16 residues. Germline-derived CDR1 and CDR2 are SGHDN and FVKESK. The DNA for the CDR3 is TGTGCCAGTGGACCCCCACTTGGAAGCTCCTACAATGAGCAGTACTTC. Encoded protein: CASGPPLGSSYNEQYF.

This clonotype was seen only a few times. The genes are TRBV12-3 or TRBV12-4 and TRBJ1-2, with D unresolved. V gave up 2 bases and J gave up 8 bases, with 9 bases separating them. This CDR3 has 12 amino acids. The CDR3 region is CASSLSAVGYTF. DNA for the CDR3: TGTGCCAGCAGTTTAAGCGCTGTCGGCTACACCTTC.

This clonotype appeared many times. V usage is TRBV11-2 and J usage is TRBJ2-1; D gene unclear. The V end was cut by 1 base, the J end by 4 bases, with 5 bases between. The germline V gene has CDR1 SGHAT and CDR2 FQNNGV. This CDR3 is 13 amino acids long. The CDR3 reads CASSLVSYNEQFF. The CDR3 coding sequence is TGTGCCAGCAGCTTAGTTTCTTACAATGAGCAGTTCTTC.